These T cell receptor beta chains were read from a single sample in a study of shared clonotypes between healthy human individuals. The method was immunoSEQ multiplex PCR; TCRdb's version includes in-frame clones alone and lacks a portion of them. The sample carries about 1.1 million clones, more than 75% recorded once. The sequenced material came from memory CD4+ T cells from PBMCs. The receptors originated from a man between 18 and 29 years old in good health. Some clones in this sample may be carry-over from other donors' samples. Each CDR3 is given with its conserved first and last residue. A D gene is named only where the DNA matches it firmly. Clone sizes are given selectively: once, few, many, or a class where the clone is expanded.

d_gene,abundance,v_gene,j_gene,CDR3nt,CDR3aa
TRBD1,-,TRBV28,TRBJ1-5,TGTGCCAGCTGGGGCAGGGGGGGTCAGCCCCAGCATTTT,CASWGRGGQPQHF
-,many,TRBV7-9,TRBJ2-3,TGTGCCAGCAGCGTATTAAGTACGGATACGCAGTATTTT,CASSVLSTDTQYF
-,once,TRBV28,TRBJ1-3,TGTGCCAGCAGTTCTAGGGACACAATGAATACCATATATTTT,CASSSRDTMNTIYF
-,-,TRBV7-2,TRBJ1-2,TGTGCCAGCAGCTTAGTTGTTGGTGAGGGGAACTATGGCTACACCTTC,CASSLVVGEGNYGYTF
TRBD1,-,TRBV5-4,TRBJ2-7,TGTGCCAGCAGTCGACCGGGACAGGCGACCTACGAGCAGTACTTC,CASSRPGQATYEQYF
-,-,TRBV2,TRBJ2-3,TGTGCCAGCAGTGACGGGCAGTACACAGATACGCAGTATTTT,CASSDGQYTDTQYF
-,-,TRBV2,TRBJ2-7,TGTGCCAGCAGGTGGGGGTCGGGCGAGCAGTACTTC,CASRWGSGEQYF
TRBD1,-,TRBV5-1,TRBJ1-1,TGCGCCAGCAGACCCTACAGGGGGCTGATGGACACTGAAGCTTTCTTT,CASRPYRGLMDTEAFF
TRBD2,-,TRBV2,TRBJ2-1,TGTGCCAGCAGGGGCGGGGCTAGCGGGAGTTTCAATGAGCAGTTCTTC,CASRGGASGSFNEQFF
TRBD1,few,TRBV7-9,TRBJ2-5,TGTGCCAGCAGCAGGACAGGAGGAGAGACCCAGTACTTC,CASSRTGGETQYF
-,-,TRBV7-2,TRBJ2-7,TGTGCCAGCAGCAAAGGGCGTCCACAGGGCTCGGTAGCGGACTTC,CASSKGRPQGSVADF
-,-,TRBV15,TRBJ2-7,TGTGCCACCAGCAGAGATCGGGGTAGCTACGAGCAGTACTTC,CATSRDRGSYEQYF
-,-,TRBV7-6,TRBJ2-7,TGTGCCAGCAGCTTAGGCCAGGAAGGCGAGCAGTACTTC,CASSLGQEGEQYF
-,-,TRBV6-1,TRBJ1-5,TGTGCCAGCAGTGAGGTCAGGGATCAGCCCCAGCATTTT,CASSEVRDQPQHF
-,once,TRBV6-7,TRBJ2-7,TGTGCCAGCAGTTACTCGAAGGACAGAAATCTTTACTACGAGCAGTACTTC,CASSYSKDRNLYYEQYF
TRBD1,-,TRBV5-4,TRBJ1-5,TGTGCCAGCAGCGTAGACAGGGGGCCGGGACAGCCCCAGCATTTT,CASSVDRGPGQPQHF
-,-,TRBV5-1,TRBJ2-3,TGCGCCAGCAGCCCCCCAGCAGATACGCAGTATTTT,CASSPPADTQYF
TRBD2,-,TRBV9,TRBJ2-1,TGTGCCAGCAGCGTTGGCGTTAGCGGGGACTCCTACAATGAGCAGTTCTTC,CASSVGVSGDSYNEQFF
-,-,TRBV5-1,TRBJ2-3,TGCGCCAGCAGCTTGGAGGGGATAGCAGATACGCAGTATTTT,CASSLEGIADTQYF
-,once,TRBV2,TRBJ2-3,TGTGCCAGCAGTGAGTTCATCACAGATACGCAGTATTTT,CASSEFITDTQYF
TRBD2,once,TRBV7-9,TRBJ2-1,TGTGCCAGCAGGCTAGCGGGAGCCGACAATGAGCAGTTCTTC,CASRLAGADNEQFF
-,-,TRBV2,TRBJ1-1,TGTGCCAGCAGTGAAGCGCTTCGGGCAACTGAAGCTTTCTTT,CASSEALRATEAFF
-,-,TRBV6-5,TRBJ1-1,TGTGCCAGCAGTTACCCCACAGGGCAGGGCACTGAAGCTTTCTTT,CASSYPTGQGTEAFF
-,many,TRBV18,TRBJ2-7,TGTGCCAGCTCACCAAGGGACTCAGCCTACGAGCAGTACTTC,CASSPRDSAYEQYF
-,-,TRBV13,TRBJ2-1,TGTGCCAGCAGCTGGGACGCAGGTAGCTCCTACAATGAGCAGTTCTTC,CASSWDAGSSYNEQFF
TRBD1,-,TRBV28,TRBJ1-2,TGTGCCAGCAGTGGAGGGGGCGCGAGTGGCTACACCTTC,CASSGGGASGYTF
-,-,TRBV6-1,TRBJ2-7,TGTGCCAGCAGAAATAGAATACCGCCCAACGAGCAGTACTTC,CASRNRIPPNEQYF
TRBD1,few,TRBV27,TRBJ1-5,TGTGCCAGCAGCGCACAGGGGAACGAGCCCCAGCATTTT,CASSAQGNEPQHF
-,once,TRBV14,TRBJ1-1,TGTGCCAGCAGCGGACAAATGAACACTGAAGCTTTCTTT,CASSGQMNTEAFF
-,once,TRBV19,TRBJ2-1,TGTGCCAGTAGTATACCCAGGGGAGCCTACAATGAGCAGTTCTTC,CASSIPRGAYNEQFF
-,few,TRBV11-3,TRBJ2-5,TGTGCCAGCAGCTTAGGATCAGACGGGGAGACCCAGTACTTC,CASSLGSDGETQYF
TRBD1,-,TRBV6-6,TRBJ1-5,TGTGCCAGCAGCGTCGACAGGGATCAGCCCCAGCATTTT,CASSVDRDQPQHF
TRBD2,-,TRBV5-1,TRBJ2-1,TGCGCCAGCAGCTTGGGGCTAGCGGGCCTCCCCCCCAATGAGCAGTTCTTC,CASSLGLAGLPPNEQFF
-,-,TRBV5-1,TRBJ1-1,TGCGCCAGCAGCGCATCCGGGACCCCAACTGAAGCTTTCTTT,CASSASGTPTEAFF
TRBD1,-,TRBV18,TRBJ1-1,TGTGCCAGCTCCGCCGGACAGGGGGTCACTGAAGCTTTCTTT,CASSAGQGVTEAFF
-,-,TRBV30,TRBJ1-2,TGTGCCTGGAGCAGGGCACAAAACTATGGCTACACCTTC,CAWSRAQNYGYTF
-,-,TRBV18,TRBJ2-3,TGTGCCAGCTCACCACTTACAGGGACGCATACGCAGTATTTT,CASSPLTGTHTQYF
-,-,TRBV9,TRBJ2-7,TGTGCCAGCAGCGTAGCCACAGGACAGAACTACGAGCAGTACTTC,CASSVATGQNYEQYF